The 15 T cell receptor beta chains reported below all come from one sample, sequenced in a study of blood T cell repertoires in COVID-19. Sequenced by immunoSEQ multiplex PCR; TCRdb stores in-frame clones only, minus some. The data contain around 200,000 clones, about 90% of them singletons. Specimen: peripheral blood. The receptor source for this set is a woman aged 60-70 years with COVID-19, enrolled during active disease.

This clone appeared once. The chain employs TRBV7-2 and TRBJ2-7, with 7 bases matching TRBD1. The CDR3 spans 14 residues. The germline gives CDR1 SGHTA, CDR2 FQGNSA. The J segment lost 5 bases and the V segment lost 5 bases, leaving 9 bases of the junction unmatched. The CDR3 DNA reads TGTGCCAGCAGCCTTGGGACAGTGAACAACGAGCAGTACTTC. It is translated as CASSLGTVNNEQYF.

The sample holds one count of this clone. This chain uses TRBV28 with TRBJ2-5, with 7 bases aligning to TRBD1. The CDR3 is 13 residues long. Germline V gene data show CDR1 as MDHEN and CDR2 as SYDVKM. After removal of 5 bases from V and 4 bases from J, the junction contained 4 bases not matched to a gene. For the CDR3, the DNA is TGTGCCAGCAGTCCTAACAGGGGAGAGACCCAGTACTTC. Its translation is CASSPNRGETQYF.

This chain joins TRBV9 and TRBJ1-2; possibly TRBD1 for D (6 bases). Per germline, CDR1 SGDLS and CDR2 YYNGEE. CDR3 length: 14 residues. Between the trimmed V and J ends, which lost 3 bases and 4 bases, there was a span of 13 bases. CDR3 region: CASSATGFGYGYTF. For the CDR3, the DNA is TGTGCCAGCAGCGCTACAGGGTTTGGCTATGGCTACACCTTC. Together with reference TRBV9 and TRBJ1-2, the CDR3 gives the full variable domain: DSGVTQTPKHLITATGQRVTLRCSPRSGDLSVYWYQQSLDQGLQFLIQYYNGEERAKGNILERFSAQQFPDLHSELNLSSLELGDSALYFCASSATGFGYGYTFGSGTRLTVV.

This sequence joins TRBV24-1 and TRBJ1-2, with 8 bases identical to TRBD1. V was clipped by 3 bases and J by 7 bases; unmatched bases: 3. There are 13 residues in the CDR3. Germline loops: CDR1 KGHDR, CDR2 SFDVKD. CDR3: CATSDLQGVGYTF. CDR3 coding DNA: TGTGCCACCAGTGATCTACAGGGGGTTGGCTACACCTTC.

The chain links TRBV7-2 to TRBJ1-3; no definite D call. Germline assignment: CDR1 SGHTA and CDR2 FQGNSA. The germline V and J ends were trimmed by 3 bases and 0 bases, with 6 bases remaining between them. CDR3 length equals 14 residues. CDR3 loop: CASSFAGSGNTIYF. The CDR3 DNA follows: TGTGCCAGCAGCTTTGCGGGCTCTGGAAACACCATATATTTT.

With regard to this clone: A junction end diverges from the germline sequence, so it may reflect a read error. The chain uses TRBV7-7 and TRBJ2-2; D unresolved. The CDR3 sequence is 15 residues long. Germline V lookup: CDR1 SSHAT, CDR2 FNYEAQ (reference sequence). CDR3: CASSLGSGNTGELFF. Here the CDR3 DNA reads TGTGCTAGCAGCTTAGGATCGGGGAACACCGGGGAGCTGTTTTTT.

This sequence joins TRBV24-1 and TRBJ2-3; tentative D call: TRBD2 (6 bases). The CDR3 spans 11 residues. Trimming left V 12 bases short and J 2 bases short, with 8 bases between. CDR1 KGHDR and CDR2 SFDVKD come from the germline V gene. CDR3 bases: TGTGCCTCGGGGGTCACAGATACGCAGTATTTT. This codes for CASGVTDTQYF.

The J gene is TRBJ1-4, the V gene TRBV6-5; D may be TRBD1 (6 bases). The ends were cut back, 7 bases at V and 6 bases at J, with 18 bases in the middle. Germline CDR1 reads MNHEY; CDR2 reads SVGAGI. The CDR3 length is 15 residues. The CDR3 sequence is CASIQGGGPDEKLFF. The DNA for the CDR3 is TGTGCCAGCATTCAAGGGGGGGGGCCTGATGAAAAACTGTTTTTT.

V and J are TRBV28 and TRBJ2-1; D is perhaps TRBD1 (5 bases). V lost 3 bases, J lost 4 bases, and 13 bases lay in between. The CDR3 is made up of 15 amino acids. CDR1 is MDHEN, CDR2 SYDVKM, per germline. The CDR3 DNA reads TGTGCCAGCAGTTTTAGTCCGACAGTTTACAATGAGCAGTTCTTC. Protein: CASSFSPTVYNEQFF.

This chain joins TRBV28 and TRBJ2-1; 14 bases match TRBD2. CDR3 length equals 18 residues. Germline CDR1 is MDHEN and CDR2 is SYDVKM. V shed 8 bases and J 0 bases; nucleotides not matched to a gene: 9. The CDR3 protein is CASGRGGLAGVSYNEQFF. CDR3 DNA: TGTGCCAGCGGGCGCGGGGGACTAGCGGGAGTCTCCTACAATGAGCAGTTCTTC.

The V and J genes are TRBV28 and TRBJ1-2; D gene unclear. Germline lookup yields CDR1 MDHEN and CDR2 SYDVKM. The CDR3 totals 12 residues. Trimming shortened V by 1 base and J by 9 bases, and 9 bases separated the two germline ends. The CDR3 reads CASSLFRVRYTF. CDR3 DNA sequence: TGTGCCAGCAGTTTATTCCGGGTCCGCTACACCTTC.

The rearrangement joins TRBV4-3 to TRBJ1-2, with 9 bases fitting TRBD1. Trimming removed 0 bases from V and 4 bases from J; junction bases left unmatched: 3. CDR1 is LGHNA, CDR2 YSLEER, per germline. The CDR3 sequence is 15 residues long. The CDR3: CASSQEGTGPYGYTF. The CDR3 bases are TGCGCCAGCAGCCAAGAAGGGACAGGGCCCTATGGCTACACCTTC.

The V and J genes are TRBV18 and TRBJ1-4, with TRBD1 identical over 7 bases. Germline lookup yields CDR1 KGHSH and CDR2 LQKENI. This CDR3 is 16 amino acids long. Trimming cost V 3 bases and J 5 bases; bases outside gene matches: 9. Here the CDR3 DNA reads TGTGCCAGCTCACCCCCGTTCCAGGGGGAGAATGAAAAACTGTTTTTT. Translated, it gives CASSPPFQGENEKLFF.

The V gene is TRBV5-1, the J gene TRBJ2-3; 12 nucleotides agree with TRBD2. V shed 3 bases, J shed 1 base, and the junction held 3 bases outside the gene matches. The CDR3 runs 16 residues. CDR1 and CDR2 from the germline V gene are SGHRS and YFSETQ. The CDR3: CASSSWTSGGTDTQYF. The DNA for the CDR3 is TGCGCCAGCAGCTCCTGGACTAGCGGGGGCACAGATACGCAGTATTTT.

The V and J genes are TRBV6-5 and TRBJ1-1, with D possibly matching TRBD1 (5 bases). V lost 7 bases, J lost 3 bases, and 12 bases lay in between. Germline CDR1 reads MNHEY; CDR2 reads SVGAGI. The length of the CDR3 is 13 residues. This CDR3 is CASTRWGDTEAFF. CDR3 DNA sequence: TGTGCCAGCACCAGGTGGGGGGACACTGAAGCTTTCTTT.